Described below is a single T cell receptor beta chain sequence and its context. The sample originates from a study of CD8 T cells in Susac syndrome. After extraction with the RNeasy kit, roughly 0.45 to 1 ug of the RNA was reverse transcribed using random hexamers. It was immunoSEQ multiplex PCR that amplified TCR beta CDR3 across 54 Vbeta and 13 Jbeta. TCRdb redid the calling of the immunoSEQ multiplex PCR reads with MiXCR, one entry per CDR3 protein. The sample lists approximately 150,000 distinct CDR3 sequences, roughly 94% occurring once. Sequencing was carried out using CD4+ T cells from PBMCs. The receptor comes from a human donor with multiple sclerosis.

CDR3 loop: CAWSRVVYEQYF. CDR3 nucleotide sequence: TGTGCCTGGAGTCGGGTAGTCTACGAGCAGTACTTC. The chain has TRBV30 and TRBJ2-7; D uncertain. The CDR3 runs to 12 residues. Germline CDR1 and CDR2: GTSNPN and SVGIG (reference sequence). Trimming removed 2 bases from V and 3 bases from J, with 8 bases in between.